Reported below is one T cell receptor beta chain. In this sample, this clonotype turned up a few times. The specificity of this receptor is unknown. The input lacks base qualities; no much larger clone sits a single base away. Taken from the germline V gene, the CDR1 and CDR2 loops are KGHDR and SFDVKD. The CDR3 contains 13 residues, cysteine and phenylalanine counted. Of the read, only the CDR3 DNA is kept; its 39 bases are in frame from base 1. V is cut back by 6 bases and J by 3 bases, with 2 bases in the junction unmatched. This specimen's treatment or condition label, interpreted: allogeneic hematopoietic cell transplantation with graft depleted of TCRalphabeta T cells and CD19 B cells. TCRalphabeta/CD19-depleted allogeneic hematopoietic cell grafts were given to the transplant recipients, all of whom were children. The data originate from a study of T-cell reconstitution after alpha-beta-depleted transplantation in children (dated by TCRdb to between 2015 and 2016). Concerning the study at large: Using TCR repertoire profiling, the study quantitatively followed how T-cell immune reconstitution unfolded in children after TCRalphabeta/CD19-depleted allogeneic hematopoietic cell transplantation.

Overall results and qualifications from the work: The apparently early recovery of alphabetaT-cell counts about two months after transplant reportedly depended on only several hundred rapidly expanded clones that came from non-depleted graft cells. In some patients, the high TCRbeta diversity seen at day 60 was put down to recipient T cells and intrathymic progenitors that had survived conditioning. Hyperexpanded clone frequencies declined over subsequent months; after one year, T-cell counts and TCRbeta diversity were mostly attributed to newly produced T cells.

Library preparation used PCR. Sequenced on an Illumina HiSeq 2500. Molecular barcoding was employed in the preparation of TCR libraries, with unique molecular identifiers being used to normalize TCRbeta repertoire quantification. TCRdb ran its own pipeline on the public reads, namely fastp trimming at Q25 and MiXCR clone calling, and kept in-frame beta chains. Identical CDR3 proteins give one entry, which carries the most common genes and DNA. The sample table holds roughly 790,000 distinct CDR3 sequences, of which 15% to 20% were seen once. The ten largest clones add up to just under 5% of the sample.

The source was PBMCs, mostly from graft donor cells, collected 360 days after TCRalphabeta/CD19-depleted stem cell transplant. The TCR sequence derives from a male patient younger than 18 who had a stem cell transplant for acute lymphoblastic leukemia, so the T cells may come from the graft donor. The rearrangement joined TRBV24-1 to TRBJ2-3; the central 7 bases match TRBD1. CDR3 protein: CATSNRGTDTQYF. DNA sequence: TGTGCCACCAGTAACAGGGGTACAGATACGCAGTATTTT.